These 7 T cell receptor beta chains came from one sample sequenced in a study of blood T cell repertoires in COVID-19. Assay used: immunoSEQ multiplex PCR; TCRdb lists only in-frame clones, some missing. The table records some 460,000 clones, around 88% of them present only once. Sequencing was performed on peripheral blood. The receptors were sampled from a young woman with acute or convalescent COVID-19.

The V gene is TRBV10-3, the J gene TRBJ1-1, with 7 bases that match TRBD1. This CDR3 contains 13 residues. V shed 11 bases, J shed 1 base, and the junction held 7 bases outside the gene matches. Germline CDR1 is ENHRY and CDR2 is SYGVKD. DNA for the CDR3: TGTGCCGCCTCAGGGGGACGGAACACTGAAGCTTTCTTT. Amino acid sequence: CAASGGRNTEAFF.

The rearrangement uses TRBV7-9 and TRBJ2-6; 8 positions match TRBD2. Germline V CDR1 and CDR2: SEHNR, FQNEAQ (reference sequence). The V gene end was trimmed by 2 bases and the J gene end by 0 bases; junction bases not matched to a gene: 0. CDR3 length: 16 residues. The CDR3 region has the DNA TGTGCCAGCAGCTTAACTAGCGGCTCTGGGGCCAACGTCCTGACTTTC. This translates into CASSLTSGSGANVLTF. The full variable domain, its missing parts supplied by reference TRBV7-9 and TRBJ2-6, is DTGVSQNPRHKITKRGQNVTFRCDPISEHNRLYWYRQTLGQGPEFLTYFQNEAQLEKSRLLSDRFSAERPKGSFSTLEIQRTEQGDSAMYLCASSLTSGSGANVLTFGAGSRLTVL.

As regards this clone: An end of the junction does not agree with germline; a read error may underlie this. The rearrangement joins TRBV2 to TRBJ2-3, with 9 bases that match TRBD1. Germline V gives CDR1 SNHLY, CDR2 FYNNEI. The CDR3 length is 14 residues. CDR3 nucleotide sequence: TGTGCCAGCAGCGAAGGACAGGGGTCGGATACGCAGTATTTT. This gives the protein CASSEGQGSDTQYF.

V and J are TRBV30 and TRBJ1-2; TRBD1 aligns across 12 bases. The J segment lost 13 bases and the V segment lost 5 bases, leaving 11 bases of the junction unmatched. There are 13 residues in the CDR3. In germline, CDR1 is GTSNPN, CDR2 SVGIG (reference sequence). The CDR3 is CAWARDRGLPLTF. The CDR3 DNA sequence: TGTGCCTGGGCCCGGGACAGGGGGCTTCCCCTCACCTTC.

The chain is built from TRBV30 and TRBJ1-6; 8 bases match TRBD1. CDR1 is GTSNPN and CDR2 is SVGIG in the germline V gene (reference sequence). CDR3 length: 15 residues. V was clipped by 0 bases and J by 10 bases; unmatched bases: 8. In nucleotides, the CDR3 is TGTGCCTGGAGTGTATATACGACAGGGGAGTCACCCCTCCACTTT. Amino acids: CAWSVYTTGESPLHF.

The V call is TRBV3-1 (or the pseudogene TRBV3-2), the J call TRBJ2-5, with 7 bases identical to TRBD2. The CDR3 has 17 amino acids. With V trimmed by 1 base and J by 4 bases, 12 bases remained unmatched. The germline CDR1 and CDR2 sequences are LGHDT and YNNKEL (reference sequence). CDR3 residues: CASSQGSGAGVGETQYF. DNA for the CDR3: TGTGCCAGCAGCCAAGGGTCGGGCGCGGGGGTTGGAGAGACCCAGTACTTC.

The chain uses TRBV6-5 and TRBJ1-2; the D is unclear. V lost 6 bases and J 5 bases, leaving 13 bases between the germline ends. This CDR3 has 13 residues. The germline gives CDR1 MNHEY, CDR2 SVGAGI. CDR3 bases: TGTGCCAGCAGGTCAAGGAGGGTTTATGGCTACACCTTC. This sequence encodes CASRSRRVYGYTF.